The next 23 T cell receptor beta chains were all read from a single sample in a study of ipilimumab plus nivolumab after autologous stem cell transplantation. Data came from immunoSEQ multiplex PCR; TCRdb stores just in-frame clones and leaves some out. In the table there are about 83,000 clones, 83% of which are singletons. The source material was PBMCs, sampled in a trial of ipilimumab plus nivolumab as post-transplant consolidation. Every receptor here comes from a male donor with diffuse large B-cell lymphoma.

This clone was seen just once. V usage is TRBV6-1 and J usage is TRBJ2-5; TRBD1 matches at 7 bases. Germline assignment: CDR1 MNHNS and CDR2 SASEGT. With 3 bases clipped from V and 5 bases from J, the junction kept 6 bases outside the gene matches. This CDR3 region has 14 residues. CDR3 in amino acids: CASSDADRDETQYF. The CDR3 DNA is TGTGCCAGCAGTGATGCCGACAGGGATGAGACCCAGTACTTC.

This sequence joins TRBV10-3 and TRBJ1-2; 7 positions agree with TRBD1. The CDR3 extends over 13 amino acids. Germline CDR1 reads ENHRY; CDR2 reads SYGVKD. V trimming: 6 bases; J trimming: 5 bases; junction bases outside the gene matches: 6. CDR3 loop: CAIRGDRSYGYTF. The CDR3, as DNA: TGTGCCATCAGGGGGGACAGATCTTATGGCTACACCTTC.

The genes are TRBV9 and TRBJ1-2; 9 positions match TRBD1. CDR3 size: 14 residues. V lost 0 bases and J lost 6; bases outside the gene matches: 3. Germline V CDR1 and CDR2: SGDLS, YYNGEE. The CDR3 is CASSVVQGADGYTF. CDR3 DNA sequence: TGTGCCAGCAGCGTAGTACAGGGGGCGGATGGCTACACCTTC. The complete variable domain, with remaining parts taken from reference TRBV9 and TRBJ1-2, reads DSGVTQTPKHLITATGQRVTLRCSPRSGDLSVYWYQQSLDQGLQFLIQYYNGEERAKGNILERFSAQQFPDLHSELNLSSLELGDSALYFCASSVVQGADGYTFGSGTRLTVV.

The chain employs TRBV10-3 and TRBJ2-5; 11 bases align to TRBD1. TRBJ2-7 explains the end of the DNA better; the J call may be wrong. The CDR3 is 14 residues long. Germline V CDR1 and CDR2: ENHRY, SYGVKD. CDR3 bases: TGTGCCATGTCCGCGGGACAGGGGGATTACGAGCAGTACTTC. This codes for CAMSAGQGDYEQYF.

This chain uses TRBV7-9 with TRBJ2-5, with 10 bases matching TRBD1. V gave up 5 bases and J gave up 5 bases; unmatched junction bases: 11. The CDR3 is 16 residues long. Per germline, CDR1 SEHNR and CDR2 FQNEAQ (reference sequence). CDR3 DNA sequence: TGTGCCAGCAGCGCTCTTAGGGACAGGGGAAGGGAGACCCAGTACTTC. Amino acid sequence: CASSALRDRGRETQYF.

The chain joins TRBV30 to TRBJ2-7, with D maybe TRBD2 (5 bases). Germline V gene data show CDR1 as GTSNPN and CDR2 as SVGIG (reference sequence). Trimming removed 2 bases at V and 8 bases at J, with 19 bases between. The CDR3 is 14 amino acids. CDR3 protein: CAWSYGITPRKQYF. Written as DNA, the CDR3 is TGTGCCTGGAGTTACGGGATCACCCCTCGAAAGCAGTACTTC.

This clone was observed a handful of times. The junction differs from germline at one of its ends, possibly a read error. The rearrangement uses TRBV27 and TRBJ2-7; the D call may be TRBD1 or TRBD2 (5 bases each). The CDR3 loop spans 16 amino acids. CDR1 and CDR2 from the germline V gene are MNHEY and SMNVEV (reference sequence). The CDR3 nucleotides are TGTGCCAGCAGTATATCGGCAGGGACGTATTCCTACGAGCAGTACTTC. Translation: CASSISAGTYSYEQYF.

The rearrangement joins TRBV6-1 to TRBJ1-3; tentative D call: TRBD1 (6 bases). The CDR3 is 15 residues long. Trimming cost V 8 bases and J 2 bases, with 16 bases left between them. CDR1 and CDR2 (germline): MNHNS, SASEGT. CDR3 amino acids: CASGPVGGPGNTIYF. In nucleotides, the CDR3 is TGTGCCAGCGGCCCAGTGGGGGGGCCTGGAAACACCATATATTTT.

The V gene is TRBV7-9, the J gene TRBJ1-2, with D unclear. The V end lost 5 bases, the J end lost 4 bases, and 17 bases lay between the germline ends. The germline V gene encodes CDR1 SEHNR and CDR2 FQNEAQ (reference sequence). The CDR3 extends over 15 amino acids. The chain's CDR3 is CASSQSAGLGYGYTF. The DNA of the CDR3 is TGTGCCAGCAGCCAGTCAGCCGGACTAGGCTATGGCTACACCTTC. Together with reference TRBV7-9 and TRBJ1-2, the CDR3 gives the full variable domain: DTGVSQNPRHKITKRGQNVTFRCDPISEHNRLYWYRQTLGQGPEFLTYFQNEAQLEKSRLLSDRFSAERPKGSFSTLEIQRTEQGDSAMYLCASSQSAGLGYGYTFGSGTRLTVV.

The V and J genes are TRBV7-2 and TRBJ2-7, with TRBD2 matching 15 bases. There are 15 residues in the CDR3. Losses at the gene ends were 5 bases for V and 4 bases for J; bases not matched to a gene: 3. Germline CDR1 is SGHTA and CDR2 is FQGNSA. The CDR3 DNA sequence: TGTGCCAGCAGCCCCGGGACTAGCGGGGGGTACGAGCAGTACTTC. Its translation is CASSPGTSGGYEQYF.

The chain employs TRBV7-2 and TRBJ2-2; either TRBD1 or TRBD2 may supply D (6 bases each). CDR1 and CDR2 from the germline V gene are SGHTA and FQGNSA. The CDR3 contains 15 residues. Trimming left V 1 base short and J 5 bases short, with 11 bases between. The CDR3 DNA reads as TGTGCCAGCAGCTTAGGAGGGGGGCGGACCGGGGAGCTGTTTTTT. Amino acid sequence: CASSLGGGRTGELFF.

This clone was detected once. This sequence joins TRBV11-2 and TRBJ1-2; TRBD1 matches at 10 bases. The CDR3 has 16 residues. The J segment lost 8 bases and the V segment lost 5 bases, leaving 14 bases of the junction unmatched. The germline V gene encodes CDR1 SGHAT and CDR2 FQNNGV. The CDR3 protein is CASSHTPGTGALGYTF. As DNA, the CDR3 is TGTGCCAGCAGCCACACCCCCGGGACAGGGGCACTCGGCTACACCTTC.

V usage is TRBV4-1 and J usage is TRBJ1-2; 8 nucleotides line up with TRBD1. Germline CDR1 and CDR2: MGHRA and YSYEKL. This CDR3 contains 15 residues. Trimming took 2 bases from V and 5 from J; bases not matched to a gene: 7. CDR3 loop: CASSQPDRARYGYTF. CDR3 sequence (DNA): TGCGCCAGCAGCCAACCGGACAGGGCGAGGTATGGCTACACCTTC.

In DNA form, the CDR3 reads TGTGCCAGCAGTGAAGCGGGACAGGGAGCTAACTATGGCTACACCTTC. Protein product: CASSEAGQGANYGYTF. This rearrangement joins TRBV6-1 to TRBJ1-2, with 9 bases that match TRBD1. Germline-derived CDR1 and CDR2 are MNHNS and SASEGT. This CDR3 is built from 16 residues. V trimming: 0 bases; J trimming: 0 bases; junction bases outside the gene matches: 2.

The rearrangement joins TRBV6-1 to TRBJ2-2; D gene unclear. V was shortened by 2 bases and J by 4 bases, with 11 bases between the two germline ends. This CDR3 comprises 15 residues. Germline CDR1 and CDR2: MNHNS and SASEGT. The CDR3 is CASSESVDSTGELFF. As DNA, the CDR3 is TGTGCCAGCAGTGAATCGGTAGATAGCACCGGGGAGCTGTTTTTT.

CDR3 coding DNA: TGTGCCAGCAGCTTTATGCCGCTACATAGCAATCAGCCCCAGCATTTT. Its protein is CASSFMPLHSNQPQHF. The gene calls are TRBV5-5 and TRBJ1-5; the D is unclear. The CDR3 is made up of 16 amino acids. Germline V gene data show CDR1 as SGHKS and CDR2 as YYEKEE (reference sequence). V lost 2 bases and J lost 0, with 12 bases in between.

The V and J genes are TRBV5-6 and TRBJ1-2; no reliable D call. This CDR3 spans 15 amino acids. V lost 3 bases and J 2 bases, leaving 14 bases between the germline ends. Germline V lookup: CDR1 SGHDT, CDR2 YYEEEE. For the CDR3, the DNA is TGTGCCAGCAGCTCACAAAGGGAGGGCAACTATGGCTACACCTTC. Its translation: CASSSQREGNYGYTF.

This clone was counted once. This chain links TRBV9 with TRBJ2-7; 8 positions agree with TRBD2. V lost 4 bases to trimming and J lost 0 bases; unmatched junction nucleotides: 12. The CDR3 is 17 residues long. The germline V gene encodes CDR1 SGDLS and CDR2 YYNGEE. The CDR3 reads CASSREGTRLSSYEQYF. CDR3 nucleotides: TGTGCCAGCAGCCGAGAAGGGACTAGGCTCAGCTCCTACGAGCAGTACTTC. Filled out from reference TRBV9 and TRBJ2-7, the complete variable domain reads DSGVTQTPKHLITATGQRVTLRCSPRSGDLSVYWYQQSLDQGLQFLIQYYNGEERAKGNILERFSAQQFPDLHSELNLSSLELGDSALYFCASSREGTRLSSYEQYFGPGTRLTVT.

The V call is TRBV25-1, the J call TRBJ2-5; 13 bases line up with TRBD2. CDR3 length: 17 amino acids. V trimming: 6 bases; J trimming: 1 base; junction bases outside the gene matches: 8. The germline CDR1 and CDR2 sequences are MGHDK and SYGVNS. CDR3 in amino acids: CASRGPGLAGAQETQYF. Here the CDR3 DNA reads TGTGCCAGCAGGGGCCCTGGACTAGCGGGGGCCCAAGAGACCCAGTACTTC.

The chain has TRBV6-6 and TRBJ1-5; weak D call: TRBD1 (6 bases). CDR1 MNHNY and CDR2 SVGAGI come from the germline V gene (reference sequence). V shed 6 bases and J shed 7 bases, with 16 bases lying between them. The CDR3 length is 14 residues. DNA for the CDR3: TGTGCCAGCAGCAACGGGGCAGGGGCCCAGCCCCAGCATTTT. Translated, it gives CASSNGAGAQPQHF.

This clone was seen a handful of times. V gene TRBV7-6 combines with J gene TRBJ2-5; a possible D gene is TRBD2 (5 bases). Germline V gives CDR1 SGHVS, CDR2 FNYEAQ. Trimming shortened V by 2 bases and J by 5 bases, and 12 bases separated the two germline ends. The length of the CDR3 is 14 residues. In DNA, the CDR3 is TGTGCCAGCAGCTTATCCTCTAGCTTGGAGACCCAGTACTTC. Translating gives CASSLSSSLETQYF.

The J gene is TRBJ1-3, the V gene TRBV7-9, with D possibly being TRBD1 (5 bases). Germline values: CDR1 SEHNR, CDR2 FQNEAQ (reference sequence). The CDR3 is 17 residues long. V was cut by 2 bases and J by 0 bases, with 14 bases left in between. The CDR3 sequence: CASSLSQGQSSGNTIYF. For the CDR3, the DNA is TGTGCCAGCAGCTTATCCCAGGGCCAGAGCTCTGGAAACACCATATATTTT.

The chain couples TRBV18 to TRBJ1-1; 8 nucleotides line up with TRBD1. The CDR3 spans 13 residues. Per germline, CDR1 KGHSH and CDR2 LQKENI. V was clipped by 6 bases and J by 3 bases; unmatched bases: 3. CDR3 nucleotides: TGTGCCAGCTCGTCGACAGGGGACACTGAAGCTTTCTTT. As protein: CASSSTGDTEAFF.